The T cell receptor beta chain under discussion was sequenced for a study of cytomegalovirus exposure and HLA in healthy donors. Overall study: The 110 or so validation repertoires, a later analysis reported, used the same platform as the 666 first-cohort repertoires.

General study findings and limits: According to a subsequent analysis, TCR clusters from the first cohort were inclined to appear together in the roughly 120 validation repertoires. High sensitivity and specificity were reportedly achieved when the classifier diagnosed cytomegalovirus status. The listing of 150 to 200 TCR beta chains classed them as cytomegalovirus-associated.

Profiling relied on immunoSEQ multiplex PCR, and the TCRdb table lists in-frame clones only, not all of them. The sample carries around 80,000 clones, roughly 94% recorded once. To note about this clone: Its specificity is not known.

Sequencing was performed on PBMCs. The receptor's source is a woman aged 18-29 years in good health and CMV-seronegative.

CDR3 loop: CASSIQGGYEQYF. CDR3 in DNA: TGTGCCAGTAGTATACAGGGAGGCTACGAGCAGTACTTC. The chain is built from TRBV19 and TRBJ2-7; weak D call: TRBD2 (6 bases). The CDR3 spans 13 residues. Germline values: CDR1 LNHDA, CDR2 SQIVND (reference sequence). With 2 bases removed from V and 3 bases from J, the gap between germline ends came to 8 bases. Full variable domain (outside the CDR3, taken from reference TRBV19 and TRBJ2-7): DGGITQSPKYLFRKEGQNVTLSCEQNLNHDAMYWYRQDPGQGLRLIYYSQIVNDFQKGDIAEGYSVSREKKESFPLTVTSAQKNPTAFYLCASSIQGGYEQYFGPGTRLTVT.